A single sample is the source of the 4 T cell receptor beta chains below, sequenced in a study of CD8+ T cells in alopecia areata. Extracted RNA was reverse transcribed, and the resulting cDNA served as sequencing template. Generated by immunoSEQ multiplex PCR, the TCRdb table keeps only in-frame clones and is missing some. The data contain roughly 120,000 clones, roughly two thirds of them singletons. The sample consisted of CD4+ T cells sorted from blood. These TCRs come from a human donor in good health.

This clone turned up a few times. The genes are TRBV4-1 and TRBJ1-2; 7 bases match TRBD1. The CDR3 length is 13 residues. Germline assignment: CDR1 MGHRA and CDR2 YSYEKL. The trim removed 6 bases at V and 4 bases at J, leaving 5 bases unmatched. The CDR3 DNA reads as TGCGCCAGCAGACGGACAGGAGTCTATGGCTACACCTTC. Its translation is CASRRTGVYGYTF.

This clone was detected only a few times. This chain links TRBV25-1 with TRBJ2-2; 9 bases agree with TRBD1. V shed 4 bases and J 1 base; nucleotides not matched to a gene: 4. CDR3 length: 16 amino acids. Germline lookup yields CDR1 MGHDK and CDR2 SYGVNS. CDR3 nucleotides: TGTGCCAGCAGTGCTCGACAGGGGGGGAACACCGGGGAGCTGTTTTTT. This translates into CASSARQGGNTGELFF.

The CDR3 here is CASSLRSDGYTF. The CDR3 DNA follows: TGTGCCAGCAGCTTAAGGTCAGATGGCTACACCTTC. The rearrangement uses TRBV7-9 and TRBJ1-2; D is undetermined. The CDR3 is 12 amino acids. V was shortened by 2 bases and J by 6 bases, with 7 bases between the two germline ends. Germline-derived CDR1 and CDR2 are SEHNR and FQNEAQ (reference sequence).

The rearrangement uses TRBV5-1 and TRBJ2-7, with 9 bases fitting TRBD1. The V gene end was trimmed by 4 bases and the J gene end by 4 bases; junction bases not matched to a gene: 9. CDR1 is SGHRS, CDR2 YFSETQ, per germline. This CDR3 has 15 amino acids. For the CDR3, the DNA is TGCGCCAGCAGCCCGTGGACAGGGGTGACGTACGAGCAGTACTTC. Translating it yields CASSPWTGVTYEQYF.